These T cell receptor beta chains were read from a single sample in a study of blood T cells in healthy people across ages. TCRdb independently ran MiXCR on the 5' RACE reads; one entry per CDR3 protein. Here the sample spans 980,000 or so distinct CDR3 sequences, about 48% being singletons. Sequencing used blood. These receptors all come from a man aged 25 to 40 in good health. Both conserved end residues are part of each CDR3. D genes are given only for firm matches. Rows may omit the clone size; those that give it use once, few, many or a size class.

d_call | j_call | clone_size | v_call | cdr3_aa | cdr3_nt
- | TRBJ1-2 | many | TRBV7-9 | CASSLEGGRGYTF | TGTGCCAGCAGCTTAGAAGGGGGGCGAGGCTACACCTTC
TRBD1 | TRBJ2-7 | - | TRBV29-1 | CSGYRTGSYEQYF | TGCAGCGGTTATAGGACAGGGAGCTACGAGCAGTACTTC
TRBD1 | TRBJ1-2 | - | TRBV3-1 | CASSQFRDRRSYTF | TGTGCCAGCAGCCAATTCCGGGACAGGAGATCCTACACCTTC
TRBD2 | TRBJ2-5 | few | TRBV3-1 | CASSQSGGVETQYF | TGTGCCAGCAGCCAAAGCGGGGGGGTAGAGACCCAGTACTTC
TRBD1 | TRBJ1-6 | - | TRBV7-9 | CASSPEQGWNSPLHF | TGTGCCAGCAGCCCGGAACAGGGGTGGAATTCACCCCTCCACTTT
- | TRBJ1-6 | - | TRBV12-3/TRBV12-4 | CASSFEGFGATPLHF | TGTGCCAGCAGTTTTGAAGGTTTCGGGGCTACGCCCCTCCACTTT
- | TRBJ2-6 | - | TRBV12-3/TRBV12-4 | CASSKGASGANVLTF | TGTGCCAGCAGCAAAGGAGCCTCTGGGGCCAACGTCCTGACTTTC
- | TRBJ1-2 | - | TRBV3-1 | CASRGANFYGYTF | TGTGCCAGCAGAGGGGCGAACTTCTATGGCTACACCTTC
TRBD2 | TRBJ2-3 | few | TRBV7-2 | CASSSLIAGGQSFPDTQYF | TGTGCCAGCAGCTCCCTTATAGCGGGGGGGCAGTCCTTCCCAGATACGCAGTATTTT
- | TRBJ1-5 | - | TRBV12-3/TRBV12-4 | CASSPALRGSNQPQHF | TGTGCCAGCAGCCCGGCACTCCGTGGCAGCAATCAGCCCCAGCATTTT
- | TRBJ1-5 | many | TRBV6-1 | CASSEASRGGPNQPQHF | TGTGCCAGCAGTGAAGCAAGCCGAGGGGGGCCTAATCAGCCCCAGCATTTT
- | TRBJ2-3 | - | TRBV9 | CASSVGGGHADTQYF | TGTGCCAGCAGCGTAGGAGGGGGGCACGCAGATACGCAGTATTTT
- | TRBJ1-6 | - | TRBV3-1 | CASSQSTKGSYSSPLHF | TGTGCCAGCAGCCAAAGTACAAAGGGGTCGTATAGTTCACCCCTCCACTTT
- | TRBJ2-6 | few | TRBV29-1 | CSASGISSGANVLTF | TGCAGCGCCTCGGGCATCTCATCTGGGGCCAACGTCCTGACTTTC
- | TRBJ2-3 | - | TRBV20-1 | CSAPKGVATDTQYF | TGCAGTGCCCCCAAGGGAGTAGCAACAGATACGCAGTATTTT
- | TRBJ1-4 | - | TRBV4-1 | CASSQVGTTNEKLFF | TGCGCCAGCAGCCAAGTTGGTACAACTAATGAAAAACTGTTTTTT
- | TRBJ1-4 | once | TRBV7-2 | CASSLVGGGNEKLFF | TGTGCCAGCAGCTTAGTGGGGGGGGGTAATGAAAAACTGTTTTTT
TRBD2 | TRBJ2-3 | - | TRBV2 | CASMRLAGNTDTQYF | TGTGCCAGCATGCGACTAGCGGGGAACACAGATACGCAGTATTTT
- | TRBJ2-6 | - | TRBV10-3 | CAISYRVSGANVLTF | TGTGCCATCAGTTACAGGGTCTCTGGGGCCAACGTCCTGACTTTC
TRBD1 | TRBJ1-1 | - | TRBV5-1 | CASSEGARRNTEAFF | TGCGCCAGCTCCGAGGGGGCACGGAGGAACACTGAAGCTTTCTTT
- | TRBJ2-1 | - | TRBV12-3/TRBV12-4 | CASSPEGDGGNEQFF | TGTGCCAGCAGCCCCGAGGGGGATGGGGGCAATGAGCAGTTCTTC
- | TRBJ2-7 | - | TRBV5-1 | CASSEDLAYEQYF | TGCGCCAGCAGCGAGGACCTGGCGTACGAGCAGTACTTC
- | TRBJ2-3 | - | TRBV12-3/TRBV12-4 | CASSPRGAVTDTQYF | TGTGCCAGCAGTCCCCGTGGAGCCGTCACAGATACGCAGTATTTT
- | TRBJ1-2 | - | TRBV7-2 | CASSLGRGIYYGYTF | TGTGCCAGCAGCTTAGGAAGAGGAATTTACTATGGCTACACCTTC
TRBD1 | TRBJ1-1 | - | TRBV3-1 | CASSRAHRGLNAEAFF | TGTGCCAGCAGCCGGGCGCACAGGGGACTGAACGCTGAAGCTTTCTTT
TRBD2 | TRBJ2-2 | - | TRBV20-1 | CSARDLASGDTGELFF | TGCAGTGCTAGAGATTTAGCTAGCGGCGACACCGGGGAGCTGTTTTTT
TRBD1 | TRBJ2-5 | few | TRBV28 | CASSSTGGMRETQYF | TGTGCCAGCAGTTCGACAGGGGGCATGAGAGAGACCCAGTACTTC
- | TRBJ2-7 | - | TRBV2 | CASSERLAYYEQYF | TGTGCCAGCAGTGAAAGACTGGCGTACTACGAGCAGTACTTC
- | TRBJ2-7 | - | TRBV27 | CASSSTAGTAAYEQYF | TGTGCCAGCAGTTCGACCGCCGGGACGGCGGCATACGAGCAGTACTTC
- | TRBJ2-3 | - | TRBV27 | CASSSEQDTDTQYF | TGTGCCAGCAGTTCCGAGCAGGACACAGATACGCAGTATTTT
- | TRBJ1-1 | - | TRBV5-1 | CASKIKGGEMNTEAFF | TGCGCCAGCAAAATTAAGGGCGGAGAGATGAACACTGAAGCTTTCTTT
TRBD2 | TRBJ2-5 | few | TRBV27 | CASSSSLLARETQYF | TGTGCCAGCAGTTCCTCCTTACTAGCGCGGGAGACCCAGTACTTC
- | TRBJ2-7 | - | TRBV28 | CASSLLPRDYEQYF | TGTGCCAGCAGTTTATTGCCTAGGGATTACGAGCAGTACTTC
- | TRBJ2-5 | many | TRBV27 | CASSFYNKETQYF | TGTGCCAGCAGTTTCTACAACAAAGAGACCCAGTACTTC
- | TRBJ1-1 | - | TRBV5-1 | CASSLGGPGTEAFF | TGCGCCAGCAGCTTAGGGGGGCCGGGCACTGAAGCTTTCTTT
- | TRBJ2-1 | few | TRBV20-1 | CSATGRIMSYNEQFF | TGCAGTGCTACCGGGCGGATCATGTCGTACAATGAGCAGTTCTTC
TRBD2 | TRBJ2-5 | - | TRBV4-1 | CASSLPAAGKETQYF | TGCGCCAGCAGCCTGCCAGCAGCGGGGAAAGAGACCCAGTACTTC
- | TRBJ2-7 | many | TRBV6-2/TRBV6-3 | CASSYPGYEQYF | TGTGCCAGCAGTTACCCAGGCTACGAGCAGTACTTC
TRBD2 | TRBJ2-7 | once | TRBV2 | CASGEGRSMLSYEQYF | TGTGCCAGCGGGGAGGGACGGAGCATGTTATCCTACGAGCAGTACTTC
TRBD2 | TRBJ2-7 | many | TRBV7-2 | CASSLRTSPNYEQYF | TGTGCCAGCAGCTTAAGGACTAGCCCTAACTACGAGCAGTACTTC
- | TRBJ2-5 | - | TRBV7-9 | CASSPRGDPDSSQETQYF | TGTGCCAGCAGCCCACGGGGCGATCCCGACAGTTCTCAAGAGACCCAGTACTTC
- | TRBJ2-2 | - | TRBV6-2/TRBV6-3 | CASRDPGPSNTGELFF | TGTGCCAGCAGAGATCCGGGACCCTCGAACACCGGGGAGCTGTTTTTT
TRBD2 | TRBJ2-7 | - | TRBV20-1 | CTVTTSGAPYEQYF | TGCACTGTCACAACTAGCGGGGCACCCTACGAGCAGTACTTC
TRBD1 | TRBJ2-1 | - | TRBV27 | CASRTGEAYNEQFF | TGTGCCAGCAGGACAGGGGAGGCCTACAATGAGCAGTTCTTC
- | TRBJ1-1 | few | TRBV4-3 | CASSQDRVLNTEAFF | TGCGCCAGCAGCCAAGATAGGGTCTTGAACACTGAAGCTTTCTTT
- | TRBJ2-1 | - | TRBV28 | CTSAKVSYNEQFF | TGTACCAGCGCAAAGGTCTCCTACAATGAGCAGTTCTTC
- | TRBJ2-6 | - | TRBV28 | CASRLARPYSGANVLTF | TGTGCCAGCAGGTTAGCGAGGCCATACTCTGGGGCCAACGTCCTGACTTTC
TRBD2 | TRBJ2-1 | few | TRBV7-2 | CASSLGGGTSGGWQFF | TGTGCCAGCAGCTTAGGCGGCGGGACTAGCGGGGGGTGGCAGTTCTTC
TRBD2 | TRBJ2-1 | - | TRBV4-2 | CASSHGLGFEQFF | TGTGCCAGCAGCCACGGACTAGGTTTTGAGCAGTTCTTC
- | TRBJ1-1 | - | TRBV29-1 | CSVVRGATEAFF | TGCAGCGTTGTCCGGGGCGCTACTGAAGCTTTCTTT
TRBD2 | TRBJ2-3 | many | TRBV20-1 | CSASGGGTDTQYF | TGCAGTGCTAGCGGGGGGGGCACAGATACGCAGTATTTT
- | TRBJ2-5 | - | TRBV9 | CASSGPGRQETQYF | TGTGCCAGCAGCGGACCCGGAAGGCAGGAGACCCAGTACTTC
- | TRBJ1-5 | few | TRBV29-1 | CSVAIGVGSGNQPQHF | TGCAGCGTTGCTATCGGGGTTGGTAGCGGCAATCAGCCCCAGCATTTT
- | TRBJ2-3 | - | TRBV6-2/TRBV6-3 | CASSYSVEDGNTQYF | TGTGCCAGCAGTTACTCAGTCGAGGACGGGAATACGCAGTATTTT
- | TRBJ2-1 | - | TRBV28 | CASTQGYNEQFF | TGTGCCAGCACCCAGGGATACAATGAGCAGTTCTTC